Given below is one TCR beta chain in context. Its target antigen remains unknown. No much larger clonotype is one base removed from it; base qualities were not supplied. These data originate in a study of blood T cells in healthy people across ages (dated by TCRdb to between 2014 and 2017). The study in broad terms: Template switching captured roughly one uniquely barcoded TCR beta cDNA molecule per two T cells in model experiments. The study analyzed two additional independent replicas of 1 million unique cDNA reads from the same blood draw for two donors, one aged 18 to 30 and one aged 80 or older. To avoid experimental bias, donors of different ages were spread randomly across the sequencing lanes. To track age-related changes in TCR beta repertoire diversity, the study relied on deep sequencing normalized with unique cDNA molecular identifiers. Donors were grouped into four age groups: young (average 16 years), middle-aged (less than 40), aged (62) and long-lived (approximately 75). Beyond this particular receptor, the publication reports: Because donor CMV infection status was unknown, age-related changes in expanded clonotypes were potentially confounded. Compared with the aged group, the long-lived group had more naive CD4+ T cells, fewer expanded clones and increased TCR diversity, a pattern suggesting age selection. A strong correlation was found between observed TCR beta diversity and the percentage of naive T cells measured by flow cytometry. Conclusive comparison of naive and antigen-experienced compartments was prevented by the profiling of bulk unsorted PBMCs. Estimates of total diversity based on one million sequenced T cells were regarded as lower bounds and as underestimates. Observed TCR beta diversity per million T cells fell roughly linearly with age, and a significant reduction was already apparent by age about 43.

The germline V gene yields MGHRA for CDR1 and YSYEKL for CDR2. Cut back by 2 bases and 3 bases, the V and J ends lie 13 bases apart. From its cysteine to its phenylalanine, the CDR3 spans 15 amino acids. The only DNA kept is the CDR3, 45 bases in frame from the first base. Donors were 40 or so systemically healthy Caucasian individuals from Russia aged roughly 6 to 95 years. Each donor gave 9 to 10 milliliters of peripheral blood, collected into EDTA-treated Vacutainer tubes. Ficoll-Paque density-gradient centrifugation was used to isolate PBMCs, with at least 6 million per sample. Trizol reagent was used to extract total RNA from the PBMCs, yielding at least 6 micrograms per sample. For every donor, an aliquot of PBMCs went through flow cytometry to measure the percentages of naive CD45RAhigh/CD27high T cells. To prepare the library, 5' RACE was applied. Sequencer: Illumina HiSeq 2500. A second PCR of roughly 7 to 12 cycles was run with a J-beta primer mix and a sample-barcoded 5' primer. A unique molecular identifier was introduced onto each TCR beta cDNA molecule by a template-switch 5' adaptor carrying 12 random nucleotides. Each sample yielded at least 2.5 million CDR3-containing paired-end reads. First-strand cDNA was synthesized from all RNA with the Mint cDNA synthesis kit, primed by a TRBC-specific oligonucleotide. Following uracil-DNA glycosylase treatment, a first 18-cycle PCR with universal primers M1SS and BC2_uni_R was performed on all cDNA. From the authors' description of their analysis: Normalization of each sample was performed by random selection of 1 million high-quality reads, each carrying a distinct molecular identifier. Instead of being binned into consensus sequences, reads that shared molecular identifiers were thrown out. MiTCR, with a Q25 quality threshold and the strictest error-elimination algorithm, was used for CDR3 identification, clonotype clustering and error correction. A nonparametric unseen species model using Euler transformation provided a lower-bound estimate of total TCR beta diversity. TCRdb trimmed public reads at Q25 via fastp, called clones via MiXCR and kept in-frame beta chains. Each CDR3 protein appears once, grouped with its most common genes and DNA. The V and J calls and clone size are TCRdb's, not the authors'. The sample profile shows more than 1,400,000 distinct CDR3 sequences; approximately 40% of them were found once. Less than 8% of the sample is held by the ten biggest clonotypes.

The sequence was obtained from a woman aged 18 to 35 in good health. The rearrangement combines TRBV4-1 with TRBJ2-5; the best D guess is TRBD1, with 6 bases matching. Sequencing was done on a sample of blood. The CDR3 reads as follows: CASSQLYDRKETQYF. The nucleotides are TGCGCCAGCAGCCAATTATACGACAGGAAAGAGACCCAGTACTTC.